A single sample gave rise to the 10 T cell receptor beta chains below, sequenced in a study of OX40 agonist ivuxolimab in advanced cancers. Clones were sequenced by immunoSEQ multiplex PCR, and TCRdb holds only the in-frame ones, with some missing. The sample has some 67,000 clones; approximately 80% are singletons. This sample comprised CD4+ or CD8+ T cells sorted from blood, obtained in a trial of the OX40 agonist ivuxolimab. The receptors were sampled from an adult with an advanced solid tumor such as melanoma, head and neck, liver or kidney cancer.

The chain couples TRBV7-2 to TRBJ2-1; D may be TRBD2 (7 bases). This CDR3 is built from 12 residues. Trimming removed 11 bases at V and 7 bases at J, with 15 bases between. Germline values: CDR1 SGHTA, CDR2 FQGNSA. In DNA, the CDR3 is TGTGCCGGGGGGGGCCTGGGAAATGAGCAGTTCTTC. Translated: CAGGGLGNEQFF.

The chain carries TRBV7-9 and TRBJ2-5, with unresolved D. The length of the CDR3 is 15 residues. Trimming pared 6 bases from V and 4 bases from J, leaving 18 bases between. The V gene's germline CDR1 is SEHNR and CDR2 FQNEAQ (reference sequence). Here the CDR3 reads CASSFSFGLGETQYF. DNA of the CDR3: TGTGCCAGCAGTTTTTCCTTTGGGTTGGGAGAGACCCAGTACTTC.

The chain is built from TRBV5-4 and TRBJ2-7; D not certain. V gave up 0 bases and J gave up 5 bases, with 9 bases separating them. This CDR3 is 13 amino acids long. Germline V lookup: CDR1 SGHNT, CDR2 YYREEE (reference sequence). Written as DNA, the CDR3 is TGTGCCAGCAGCTTGGCCCGGACGGACGAGCAGTACTTC. Encoded protein: CASSLARTDEQYF.

The V call is TRBV28, the J call TRBJ1-4; TRBD1 aligns across 7 bases. Germline CDR1 reads MDHEN; CDR2 reads SYDVKM. There are 17 residues in the CDR3. The J segment lost 2 bases and the V segment lost 4 bases, leaving 10 bases of the junction unmatched. The CDR3 DNA is TGTGCCAGCAGTTCCCCACAGGGGATCCACACTAATGAAAAACTGTTTTTT. Amino acids: CASSSPQGIHTNEKLFF.

In this sample, this clone turned up a few times. The chain links TRBV28 to TRBJ1-2; 8 nucleotides align to TRBD1. The CDR3 is 14 residues long. Unmatched junction bases numbered 4, after V lost 3 bases and J lost 4 bases. Germline V gives CDR1 MDHEN, CDR2 SYDVKM. In DNA, the CDR3 is TGTGCCAGCAGTTTCGGACAGGGAATCTATGGCTACACCTTC. This codes for CASSFGQGIYGYTF.

The gene calls are TRBV27 and TRBJ1-2; D is undetermined. CDR1 is MNHEY and CDR2 is SMNVEV in the germline V gene (reference sequence). V was pared by 4 bases and J by 4 bases, with 10 bases between. The CDR3 loop spans 13 amino acids. The CDR3 region is CASSYGKTYGYTF. The CDR3 DNA reads TGTGCCAGCAGTTATGGGAAAACCTATGGCTACACCTTC.

The chain combines TRBV5-1 with TRBJ2-1; no definite D call. This CDR3 region has 14 residues. V was trimmed by 0 bases and J by 4 bases, leaving 8 bases between them. Looked up from germline, CDR1 is SGHRS and CDR2 is YFSETQ. CDR3 DNA: TGCGCCAGCAGCTTGGGCCAGACGTACAATGAGCAGTTCTTC. The encoded protein is CASSLGQTYNEQFF.

This clone was counted only a few times. This chain joins TRBV11-1 and TRBJ2-7, with TRBD1 identical over 9 bases. J lost 6 bases, V lost 6 bases, and 9 bases had no gene match. The CDR3 sequence is 14 residues long. Germline CDR1 SGHAT, CDR2 FQDESV (reference sequence). CDR3 sequence reads: CASSPGTGNGEQYF. The CDR3 coding sequence is TGTGCCAGCAGTCCCGGGACAGGGAACGGCGAGCAGTACTTC.

This CDR3 is CASSSAIIMGYGYTF. CDR3 nucleotides: TGTGCCAGCAGTTCCGCAATTATTATGGGCTATGGCTACACCTTC. V usage is TRBV6-6 and J usage is TRBJ1-2; D not resolved. Trimming left V 4 bases short and J 4 bases short, with 16 bases between. In germline, CDR1 is MNHNY, CDR2 SVGAGI (reference sequence). The CDR3 has 15 amino acids.

The V gene is TRBV13, the J gene TRBJ1-2; D might be TRBD1 (5 bases). V lost 1 base, J lost 2 bases, and 17 bases lay in between. The CDR3 spans 17 residues. Germline loops: CDR1 PRHDT, CDR2 FYEKMQ (reference sequence). In DNA form, the CDR3 reads TGTGCCAGCAGCTTAGAGGGGCAAACAACCCCCAACTATGGCTACACCTTC. It specifies CASSLEGQTTPNYGYTF.